The sequence of this T cell receptor (beta chain) was determined in a study of molecular identifiers for immune sequencing clone quantification. The trim removed 4 bases at V and 4 bases at J, leaving 5 bases unmatched. Germline CDR1 and CDR2: SGDLS and YYNGEE. The CDR3 extends over 14 amino acids. This clonotype was counted only a few times. MiXCR, run by TCRdb on the PCR reads, gives a single entry per CDR3 protein. The sample consists of about 97,000 distinct CDR3 sequences, roughly 26% of them appearing once. Sequences were obtained from naive CD8+ T cells from blood, with Jurkat cell RNA spiked in. The subset denotes: FACS-sorted CD8+CD4-CCR7+CD45RA+ naive T cells. This sequence was found in a human donor in good health. Some libraries in this study had Jurkat cell RNA spiked in. The chain has TRBV9 and TRBJ2-3; 8 positions match TRBD2. CDR3 protein: CASSSSGSADTQYF. In nucleotides, the CDR3 is TGTGCCAGCAGCTCCAGCGGGAGCGCAGATACGCAGTATTTT.